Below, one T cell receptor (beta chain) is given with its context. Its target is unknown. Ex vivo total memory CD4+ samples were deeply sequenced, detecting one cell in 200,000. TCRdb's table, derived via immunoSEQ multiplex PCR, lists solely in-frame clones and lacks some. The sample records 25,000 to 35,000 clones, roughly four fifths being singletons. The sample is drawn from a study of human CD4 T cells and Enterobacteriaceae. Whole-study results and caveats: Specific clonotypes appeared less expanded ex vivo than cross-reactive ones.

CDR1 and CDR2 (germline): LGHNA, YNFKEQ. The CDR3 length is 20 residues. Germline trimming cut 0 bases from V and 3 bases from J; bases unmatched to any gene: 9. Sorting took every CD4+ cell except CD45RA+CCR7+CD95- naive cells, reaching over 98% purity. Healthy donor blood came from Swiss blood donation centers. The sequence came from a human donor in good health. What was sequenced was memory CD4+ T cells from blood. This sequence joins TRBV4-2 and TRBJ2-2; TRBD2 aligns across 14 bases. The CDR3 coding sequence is TGTGCCAGCAGCCAAGAGCTAGGTAGGGGACTAGCGGGAGACACCGGGGAGCTGTTTTTT. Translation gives CASSQELGRGLAGDTGELFF.